The T cell receptor beta chain described here comes from a study of T cells in Graves' hyperthyroidism and ophthalmopathy. TCR beta CDR3 sequences were amplified from RNA transcripts. When the TCR CDR3 underwent first-round RT-PCR, the HTBI primer set was used. TCRdb ran MiXCR on the multiplex PCR reads and lists one entry per CDR3 protein. The sample shows about 380,000 distinct CDR3 sequences, approximately 13% of them seen only once. V lost 3 bases, J lost 4 bases, and 10 bases lay in between. Germline assignment: CDR1 KGHSH and CDR2 LQKENI. This CDR3 contains 13 residues. What was sequenced was blood. The TCR comes from a woman in her sixties with Graves' hyperthyroidism. The chain employs TRBV18 and TRBJ2-7; TRBD1 might be the D (5 bases). The DNA for the CDR3 is TGTGCCAGCTCACCGAGCCAGGGATACGAGCAGTACTTC. It translates to CASSPSQGYEQYF. Full variable domain (remainder filled in from reference TRBV18 and TRBJ2-7): NAGVMQNPRHLVRRRGQEARLRCSPMKGHSHVYWYRQLPEEGLKFMVYLQKENIIDESGMPKERFSAEFPKEGPSILRIQQVVRGDSAAYFCASSPSQGYEQYFGPGTRLTVT.